This entry describes one T cell receptor beta chain. What this receptor recognizes is not known. Base qualities are missing; no much larger clone stands one base away. Trimming takes 0 bases from V and 4 bases from J, and the germline ends sit 5 bases apart. The CDR3 goes from the cysteine to the phenylalanine over 13 residues. Only CDR3 DNA is held: 39 bases, read in frame from base 1. The germline V gene encodes CDR1 SGHTA and CDR2 FQGTGA. The CDR3 regions of human TCRbeta chains were subjected to immunosequencing. For the original study's pipeline: TCRs in the repertoires were compared against a reference library of SARS-CoV-2-specific TCRs that had been generated with the MIRA antigen-specificity platform. Breadth was defined as the fraction of unique TCRs that were SARS-CoV-2-associated. Depth was defined as the fraction of total T cells that were SARS-CoV-2-associated. Using the MIRA data, every spike-specific TCR was mapped to the spike region that the TCR reacted to and assigned to either a CD4 or a CD8 class. Log10-transformed breadth and depth values were compared by one-way ANOVA with Sidak's multiple comparisons tests. TCRdb limited this immuneACCESS table to in-frame rearrangements with V and J called. A share of clones is missing; checked studies link under half to unresolved V genes, and the rest is unexplained. For V, J and clone size, that table is used; D and trimming come from the DNA. A total of 120,000 to 150,000 clones appear in this sample, approximately 89% of them only once. The ten largest account for around 5.2% of the sample.

The time point label corresponds to: baseline before first vaccination. The vaccinee samples were drawn from two UK trials, COV001 and COV002, one of which was a single-blind randomized controlled phase 2/3 trial testing AZD1222 (ChAdOx1 nCoV-19) in healthy adults. Trial participant PBMC samples were collected at day 0 and day 28 after the second dose for TCRbeta chain sequencing. The sample comes from a study of T cell responses to AZD1222 COVID-19 vaccine (dated by TCRdb to about 2021). About the full investigation: AZD1222 recipients whose second dose came at about 4 weeks and those whose second dose came at about 12 weeks were combined into one group, since spike-specific TCR depth and breadth did not differ between the two schedules. TCR sequencing was performed for about 250 trial participants, of whom about 210 were given two doses of AZD1222 and around 25 were given two doses of MenACWY control vaccine. Trial participants were enrolled by age into subgroups of 18-55, 56-69 and 70-plus years, and around 150, 29 and 61 TCR-sequenced participants, respectively, were included in these subgroups. What the authors observed across the whole study: Epitopes outside the regions mutated in the B.1.351 and B.1.1.7 variants were reportedly recognized by nearly half of the unique spike-specific TCRs. Participants were mostly white British, with more females than males. The authors suggested clonal diversity may have been underestimated. Because no day 14 peak-response samples were available, the repertoires could be characterized only after the peak T cell response. Vaccine-associated CD4 TCRs spanned the whole spike protein, with dominant responses in regions 160-218 and 743-854. After two AZD1222 doses, spike-specific TCR breadth and depth were significantly higher than at day 0 and than in MenACWY recipients. In the small 56-69-year group, the increase in depth fell short of significance, most likely because of low power. Conclusions about previously exposed vaccinees were limited because only a handful of AZD1222 recipients were SARS-CoV-2 seropositive at baseline.

The receptor was isolated from an adult in good health. The chain couples TRBV7-3 to TRBJ2-3, with no confidently assigned D gene. The sequencing used peripheral blood, collected on day 0 of AZD1222 vaccination. This receptor has the CDR3 CASSLTGPDTQYF. The DNA is TGTGCCAGCAGCTTAACTGGACCAGATACGCAGTATTTT.